A selection of T cell receptor beta chains follows, all from one sample in a study of T cells after yellow fever vaccination. MiXCR was run by TCRdb on the 5' RACE reads, yielding one entry per CDR3 protein. The table includes about 130,000 distinct CDR3 sequences, around 9.8% detected once. The starting material was CD8+ T cells sorted from PBMCs, obtained on the day of the yellow fever booster vaccination. These receptors came from a man between 18 and 29 years old who received the YFV17D yellow fever vaccine. The CDR3 runs from the conserved cysteine through the conserved F or W. Each record gives: clone size, J gene, V gene, D gene, CDR3 length, CDR3 protein, CDR3 DNA. A D gene is named only where the DNA matches it firmly. Clone size is given for some rows only: seen once, a few or many times, or a class if the clone is expanded.

clone_size: many; j_call: TRBJ1-1; v_call: TRBV27; d_call: -; cdr3_length: 12; cdr3_aa: CASSRGGTEAFF; cdr3_nt: TGTGCCAGCAGTAGGGGGGGCACTGAAGCTTTCTTT
clone_size: -; j_call: TRBJ1-1; v_call: TRBV6-5; d_call: TRBD1; cdr3_length: 13; cdr3_aa: CASETGGDTEAFF; cdr3_nt: TGTGCCAGCGAGACAGGGGGGGACACTGAAGCTTTCTTT
clone_size: -; j_call: TRBJ1-1; v_call: TRBV7-9; d_call: TRBD1; cdr3_length: 15; cdr3_aa: CASSPRDRMNTEAFF; cdr3_nt: TGTGCCAGCAGCCCCAGGGACAGGATGAACACTGAAGCTTTCTTT
clone_size: few; j_call: TRBJ2-5; v_call: TRBV10-3; d_call: -; cdr3_length: 17; cdr3_aa: CAISHPGRAAPQETQYF; cdr3_nt: TGTGCCATCAGTCACCCGGGGCGGGCTGCCCCTCAAGAGACCCAGTACTTC
clone_size: -; j_call: TRBJ2-5; v_call: TRBV6-2/TRBV6-3; d_call: -; cdr3_length: 14; cdr3_aa: CASSYSAGWETQYF; cdr3_nt: TGTGCCAGCAGTTACTCGGCAGGGTGGGAGACCCAGTACTTC
clone_size: few; j_call: TRBJ1-1; v_call: TRBV18; d_call: -; cdr3_length: 13; cdr3_aa: CASSTEGGTEAFF; cdr3_nt: TGTGCCAGCTCCACAGAGGGGGGCACTGAAGCTTTCTTT
clone_size: few; j_call: TRBJ2-5; v_call: TRBV29-1; d_call: -; cdr3_length: 14; cdr3_aa: CSVDLGRGLETQYF; cdr3_nt: TGCAGCGTTGATTTGGGGCGCGGATTGGAGACCCAGTACTTC
clone_size: many; j_call: TRBJ2-5; v_call: TRBV12-3/TRBV12-4; d_call: -; cdr3_length: 15; cdr3_aa: CASSLASGTLETQYF; cdr3_nt: TGTGCCAGCAGTTTAGCTTCGGGTACACTGGAGACCCAGTACTTC
clone_size: few; j_call: TRBJ1-2; v_call: TRBV4-3; d_call: -; cdr3_length: 15; cdr3_aa: CASSQDHSTNYGYTF; cdr3_nt: TGCGCCAGCAGCCAAGATCACAGTACTAACTATGGCTACACCTTC
clone_size: many; j_call: TRBJ1-1; v_call: TRBV20-1; d_call: -; cdr3_length: 18; cdr3_aa: CSARPVSYAIRLGTEAFF; cdr3_nt: TGCAGTGCTAGACCAGTATCGTATGCCATACGGCTTGGGACTGAAGCTTTCTTT
clone_size: few; j_call: TRBJ2-3; v_call: TRBV7-9; d_call: TRBD1; cdr3_length: 15; cdr3_aa: CASSFPGQGTDTQYF; cdr3_nt: TGTGCCAGCAGCTTCCCGGGACAGGGCACAGATACGCAGTATTTT
clone_size: -; j_call: TRBJ1-1; v_call: TRBV7-9; d_call: -; cdr3_length: 15; cdr3_aa: CASSLAQGLGTEAFF; cdr3_nt: TGTGCCAGCAGCTTAGCGCAGGGGTTGGGCACTGAAGCTTTCTTT
clone_size: -; j_call: TRBJ1-1; v_call: TRBV19; d_call: -; cdr3_length: 13; cdr3_aa: CASSPPYGTEAFF; cdr3_nt: TGTGCCAGTAGTCCCCCGTATGGCACTGAAGCTTTCTTT
clone_size: few; j_call: TRBJ1-1; v_call: TRBV12-3/TRBV12-4; d_call: -; cdr3_length: 12; cdr3_aa: CASRAPGPEAFF; cdr3_nt: TGTGCCAGCAGGGCACCGGGCCCCGAAGCTTTCTTT
clone_size: few; j_call: TRBJ1-2; v_call: TRBV9; d_call: -; cdr3_length: 16; cdr3_aa: CASSVGAAPKGYGYTF; cdr3_nt: TGTGCCAGCAGCGTAGGGGCAGCCCCTAAGGGCTATGGCTACACCTTC
clone_size: few; j_call: TRBJ2-1; v_call: TRBV19; d_call: TRBD1; cdr3_length: 15; cdr3_aa: CASSNRQGPLNEQFF; cdr3_nt: TGTGCCAGTAGTAACCGACAGGGCCCTTTGAATGAGCAGTTCTTC
clone_size: -; j_call: TRBJ2-3; v_call: TRBV9; d_call: TRBD1; cdr3_length: 16; cdr3_aa: CASSQGDRGLTDTQYF; cdr3_nt: TGTGCCAGCAGCCAAGGGGACAGGGGGCTGACAGATACGCAGTATTTT
clone_size: -; j_call: TRBJ1-2; v_call: TRBV3-1; d_call: -; cdr3_length: 15; cdr3_aa: CASSQELEGDYGYTF; cdr3_nt: TGTGCCAGCAGCCAAGAGTTAGAAGGGGACTATGGCTACACCTTC
clone_size: many; j_call: TRBJ2-3; v_call: TRBV4-1; d_call: -; cdr3_length: 14; cdr3_aa: CASSQPSSGDTQYF; cdr3_nt: TGCGCCAGCAGCCAACCATCCTCCGGAGATACGCAGTATTTT
clone_size: -; j_call: TRBJ1-4; v_call: TRBV4-2; d_call: -; cdr3_length: 16; cdr3_aa: CASSSSSGIINEKLFF; cdr3_nt: TGTGCCAGCAGCTCCTCCTCAGGGATAATTAATGAAAAACTGTTTTTT
clone_size: many; j_call: TRBJ2-7; v_call: TRBV4-3; d_call: -; cdr3_length: 15; cdr3_aa: CASSQDRTAPYEQYF; cdr3_nt: TGCGCCAGCAGCCAAGATCGGACAGCCCCCTACGAGCAGTACTTC
clone_size: -; j_call: TRBJ2-6; v_call: TRBV5-1; d_call: -; cdr3_length: 15; cdr3_aa: CASSPDRSGANVLTF; cdr3_nt: TGCGCCAGCAGCCCCGACAGGAGTGGGGCCAACGTCCTGACTTTC
clone_size: -; j_call: TRBJ2-7; v_call: TRBV5-1; d_call: -; cdr3_length: 11; cdr3_aa: CASRQNYEQYF; cdr3_nt: TGCGCCAGCAGGCAGAATTACGAGCAGTACTTC
clone_size: -; j_call: TRBJ2-6; v_call: TRBV10-3; d_call: -; cdr3_length: 11; cdr3_aa: CAISGANVLTF; cdr3_nt: TGTGCCATCAGCGGGGCCAACGTCCTGACTTTC
clone_size: -; j_call: TRBJ2-3; v_call: TRBV30; d_call: -; cdr3_length: 15; cdr3_aa: CAWSVTSRGTDTQYF; cdr3_nt: TGTGCCTGGAGTGTGACTAGTCGTGGCACAGATACGCAGTATTTT
clone_size: many; j_call: TRBJ2-7; v_call: TRBV5-1; d_call: TRBD1; cdr3_length: 15; cdr3_aa: CASSDRDRGSYEQYF; cdr3_nt: TGCGCCAGCAGCGACCGGGACAGGGGCTCCTACGAGCAGTACTTC
clone_size: -; j_call: TRBJ2-5; v_call: TRBV30; d_call: -; cdr3_length: 13; cdr3_aa: CAWGRGVQETQYF; cdr3_nt: TGTGCCTGGGGCAGGGGCGTCCAAGAGACCCAGTACTTC
clone_size: -; j_call: TRBJ1-2; v_call: TRBV10-2; d_call: TRBD1; cdr3_length: 17; cdr3_aa: CASSGFEDRGRGIGYTF; cdr3_nt: TGCGCCAGCAGTGGTTTCGAGGACAGGGGGCGCGGTATTGGCTACACCTTC
clone_size: many; j_call: TRBJ2-5; v_call: TRBV7-9; d_call: -; cdr3_length: 12; cdr3_aa: CASSSTGETQYF; cdr3_nt: TGTGCCAGCAGCTCAACGGGGGAGACCCAGTACTTC
clone_size: -; j_call: TRBJ2-5; v_call: TRBV6-5; d_call: TRBD2; cdr3_length: 15; cdr3_aa: CASSGTSGGQETQYF; cdr3_nt: TGTGCCAGCAGTGGGACTAGCGGGGGCCAAGAGACCCAGTACTTC
clone_size: few; j_call: TRBJ1-6; v_call: TRBV4-1; d_call: -; cdr3_length: 15; cdr3_aa: CASSQVEGGDPPLHF; cdr3_nt: TGCGCCAGCAGCCAAGTGGAAGGGGGGGATCCACCCCTCCACTTT
clone_size: -; j_call: TRBJ1-3; v_call: TRBV7-9; d_call: TRBD1; cdr3_length: 15; cdr3_aa: CASSSGQGAVNTIYF; cdr3_nt: TGTGCCAGCAGTTCGGGACAGGGGGCGGTAAACACCATATATTTT
clone_size: -; j_call: TRBJ2-7; v_call: TRBV9; d_call: TRBD1; cdr3_length: 15; cdr3_aa: CASSVAGTGGREQYF; cdr3_nt: TGTGCCAGCAGCGTAGCCGGGACAGGGGGCCGCGAGCAGTACTTC
clone_size: few; j_call: TRBJ2-5; v_call: TRBV19; d_call: TRBD1; cdr3_length: 13; cdr3_aa: CASRDRLQETQYF; cdr3_nt: TGTGCCAGCAGGGACAGATTACAAGAGACCCAGTACTTC
clone_size: many; j_call: TRBJ1-2; v_call: TRBV28; d_call: -; cdr3_length: 15; cdr3_aa: CASSPTNPLGYGYTF; cdr3_nt: TGTGCCAGCAGTCCCACTAACCCGCTAGGGTATGGCTACACCTTC
clone_size: many; j_call: TRBJ1-3; v_call: TRBV18; d_call: -; cdr3_length: 17; cdr3_aa: CASSPPYRTISGNTIYF; cdr3_nt: TGTGCCAGCTCACCACCGTACAGGACGATCTCTGGAAACACCATATATTTT
clone_size: many; j_call: TRBJ2-7; v_call: TRBV4-1; d_call: TRBD2; cdr3_length: 15; cdr3_aa: CASSQVGLAIDEQYF; cdr3_nt: TGCGCCAGCAGCCAAGTGGGACTAGCGATCGACGAGCAGTACTTC
clone_size: -; j_call: TRBJ1-2; v_call: TRBV20-1; d_call: -; cdr3_length: 12; cdr3_aa: CSAVQGTLVLCF; cdr3_nt: TGCAGTGCTGTTCAGGGGACCCTCGTTCTCTGCTTC
clone_size: -; j_call: TRBJ1-1; v_call: TRBV20-1; d_call: -; cdr3_length: 21; cdr3_aa: CSASLFGPHKERVSMNTEAFF; cdr3_nt: TGCAGTGCTAGTCTCTTTGGCCCGCATAAGGAGAGGGTATCAATGAACACTGAAGCTTTCTTT
clone_size: many; j_call: TRBJ2-1; v_call: TRBV14; d_call: -; cdr3_length: 15; cdr3_aa: CASSPGRGPYNEQFF; cdr3_nt: TGTGCCAGCAGCCCGGGACGGGGACCGTACAATGAGCAGTTCTTC
clone_size: -; j_call: TRBJ1-4; v_call: TRBV9; d_call: -; cdr3_length: 14; cdr3_aa: CASSVDRADEKLFF; cdr3_nt: TGTGCCAGCAGCGTAGACAGGGCCGATGAAAAACTGTTTTTT
clone_size: few; j_call: TRBJ1-1; v_call: TRBV27; d_call: -; cdr3_length: 14; cdr3_aa: CASRMGVANTEAFF; cdr3_nt: TGTGCCAGCAGAATGGGGGTCGCGAACACTGAAGCTTTCTTT
clone_size: few; j_call: TRBJ1-2; v_call: TRBV20-1; d_call: -; cdr3_length: 15; cdr3_aa: CSARASWRANYGYTF; cdr3_nt: TGCAGTGCTAGAGCAAGTTGGAGAGCTAACTATGGCTACACCTTC
clone_size: few; j_call: TRBJ2-1; v_call: TRBV13; d_call: TRBD2; cdr3_length: 15; cdr3_aa: CASSPGLALLNEQFF; cdr3_nt: TGTGCCAGCAGCCCGGGACTAGCCCTCCTCAATGAGCAGTTCTTC
clone_size: few; j_call: TRBJ2-3; v_call: TRBV12-3/TRBV12-4; d_call: TRBD2; cdr3_length: 15; cdr3_aa: CASASGLAGGPTQYF; cdr3_nt: TGTGCCAGCGCTAGTGGACTAGCGGGGGGGCCTACGCAGTATTTT
clone_size: -; j_call: TRBJ2-3; v_call: TRBV12-3/TRBV12-4; d_call: -; cdr3_length: 14; cdr3_aa: CASSFAGPTNTQYF; cdr3_nt: TGTGCCAGCAGTTTTGCAGGGCCCACGAATACGCAGTATTTT
clone_size: few; j_call: TRBJ2-5; v_call: TRBV20-1; d_call: TRBD2; cdr3_length: 15; cdr3_aa: CSARASGGAQETQYF; cdr3_nt: TGCAGTGCTAGAGCCAGCGGGGGGGCCCAAGAGACCCAGTACTTC
clone_size: -; j_call: TRBJ2-3; v_call: TRBV20-1; d_call: -; cdr3_length: 15; cdr3_aa: CSARDLRGLRNTQYF; cdr3_nt: TGCAGTGCTAGAGATTTGCGGGGCCTGCGGAATACGCAGTATTTT